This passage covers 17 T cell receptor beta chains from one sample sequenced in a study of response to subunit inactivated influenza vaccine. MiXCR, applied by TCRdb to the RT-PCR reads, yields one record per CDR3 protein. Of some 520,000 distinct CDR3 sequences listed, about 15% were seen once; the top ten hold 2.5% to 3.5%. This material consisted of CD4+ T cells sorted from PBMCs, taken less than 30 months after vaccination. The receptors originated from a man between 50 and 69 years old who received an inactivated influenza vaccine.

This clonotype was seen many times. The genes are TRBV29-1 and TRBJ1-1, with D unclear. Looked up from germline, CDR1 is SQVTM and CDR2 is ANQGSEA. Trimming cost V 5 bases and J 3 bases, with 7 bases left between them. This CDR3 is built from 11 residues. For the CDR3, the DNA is TGCAGCGTTTTTCGGGACACTGAAGCTTTCTTT. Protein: CSVFRDTEAFF.

CDR3 amino acids: CASSQGVTDSYEQYF. The CDR3 DNA follows: TGCGCCAGCAGCCAAGGGGTGACAGACTCCTACGAGCAGTACTTC. J is TRBJ2-7 and V is TRBV4-3; a weak D match, TRBD1 (5 bases). Germline loops: CDR1 LGHNA, CDR2 YSLEER. This CDR3 comprises 15 residues. The V end was cut by 1 base, the J end by 0 bases, with 10 bases between.

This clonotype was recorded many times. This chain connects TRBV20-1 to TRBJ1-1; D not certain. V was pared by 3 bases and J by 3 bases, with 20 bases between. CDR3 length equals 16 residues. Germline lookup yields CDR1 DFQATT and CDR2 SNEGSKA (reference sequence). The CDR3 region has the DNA TGCAGTGCTAGTACGGGTGGATGGGTGGGTGACACTGAAGCTTTCTTT. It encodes CSASTGGWVGDTEAFF.

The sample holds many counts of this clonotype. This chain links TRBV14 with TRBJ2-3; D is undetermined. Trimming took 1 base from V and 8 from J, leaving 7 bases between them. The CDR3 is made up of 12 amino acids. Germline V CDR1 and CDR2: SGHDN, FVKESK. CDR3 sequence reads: CASSQAVTTQYF. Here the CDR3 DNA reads TGTGCCAGCAGCCAAGCAGTCACTACGCAGTATTTT.

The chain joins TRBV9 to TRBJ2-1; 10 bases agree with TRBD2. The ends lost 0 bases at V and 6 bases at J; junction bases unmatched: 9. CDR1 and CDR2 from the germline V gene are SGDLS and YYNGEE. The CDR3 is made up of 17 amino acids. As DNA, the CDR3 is TGTGCCAGCAGCGTAGTCGCTAGCGGGAGCTGGGGCAATGAGCAGTTCTTC. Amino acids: CASSVVASGSWGNEQFF.

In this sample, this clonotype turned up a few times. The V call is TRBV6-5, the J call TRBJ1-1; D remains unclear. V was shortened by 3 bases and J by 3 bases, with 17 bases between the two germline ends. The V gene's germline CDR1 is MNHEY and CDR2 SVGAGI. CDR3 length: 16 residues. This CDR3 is CASSYGRVQKDTEAFF. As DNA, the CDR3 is TGTGCCAGCAGTTATGGCCGGGTCCAGAAGGACACTGAAGCTTTCTTT.

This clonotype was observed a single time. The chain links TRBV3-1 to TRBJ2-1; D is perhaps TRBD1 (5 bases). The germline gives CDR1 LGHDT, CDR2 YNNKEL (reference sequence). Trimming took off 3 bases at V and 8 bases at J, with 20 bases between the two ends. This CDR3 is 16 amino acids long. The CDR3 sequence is CASSQLLAGLYDEQFF. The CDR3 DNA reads TGTGCCAGCAGCCAGCTGTTGGCAGGGCTTTACGATGAGCAGTTCTTC.

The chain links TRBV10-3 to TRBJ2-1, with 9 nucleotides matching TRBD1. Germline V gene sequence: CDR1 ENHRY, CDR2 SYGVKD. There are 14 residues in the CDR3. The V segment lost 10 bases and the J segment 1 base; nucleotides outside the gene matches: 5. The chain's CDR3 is CATMGQGSYNEQFF. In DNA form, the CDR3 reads TGTGCCACCATGGGACAGGGTTCCTACAATGAGCAGTTCTTC.

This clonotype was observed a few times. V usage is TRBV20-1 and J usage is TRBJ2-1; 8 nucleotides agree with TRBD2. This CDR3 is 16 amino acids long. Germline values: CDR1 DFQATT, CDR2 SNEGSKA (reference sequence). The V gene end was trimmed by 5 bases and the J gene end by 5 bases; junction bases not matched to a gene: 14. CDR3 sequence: CSAPPPLAGANNEQFF. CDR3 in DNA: TGCAGTGCTCCGCCCCCCCTAGCGGGTGCGAACAATGAGCAGTTCTTC.

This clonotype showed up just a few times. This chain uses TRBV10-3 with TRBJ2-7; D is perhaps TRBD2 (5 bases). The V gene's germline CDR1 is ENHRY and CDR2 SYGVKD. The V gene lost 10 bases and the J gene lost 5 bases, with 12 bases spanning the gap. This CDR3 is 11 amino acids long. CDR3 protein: CATHDGDEQYF. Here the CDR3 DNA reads TGTGCCACCCACGACGGGGACGAGCAGTACTTC.

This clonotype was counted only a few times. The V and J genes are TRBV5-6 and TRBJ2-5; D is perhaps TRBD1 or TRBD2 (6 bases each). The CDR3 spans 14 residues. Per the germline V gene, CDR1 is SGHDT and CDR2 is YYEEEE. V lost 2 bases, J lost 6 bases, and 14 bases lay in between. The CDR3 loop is CASSFDWGAQTQYF. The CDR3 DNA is TGTGCCAGCAGCTTTGATTGGGGGGCCCAGACCCAGTACTTC. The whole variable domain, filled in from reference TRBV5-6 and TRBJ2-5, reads DAGVTQSPTHLIKTRGQQVTLRCSPKSGHDTVSWYQQALGQGPQFIFQYYEEEERQRGNFPDRFSGHQFPNYSSELNVNALLLGDSALYLCASSFDWGAQTQYFGPGTRLLVL.

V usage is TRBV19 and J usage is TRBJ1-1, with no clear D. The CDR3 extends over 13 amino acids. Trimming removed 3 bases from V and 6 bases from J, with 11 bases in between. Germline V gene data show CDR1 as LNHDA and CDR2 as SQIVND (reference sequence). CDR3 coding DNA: TGTGCCAGTAGTATTTCTGGGAGGGCTGAAGCTTTCTTT. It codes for CASSISGRAEAFF.

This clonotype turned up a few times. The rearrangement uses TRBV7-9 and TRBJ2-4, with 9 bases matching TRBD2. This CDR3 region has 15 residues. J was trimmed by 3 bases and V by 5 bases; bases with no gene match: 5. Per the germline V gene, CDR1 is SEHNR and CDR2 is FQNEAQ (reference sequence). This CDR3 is CASSPRGGGKNIQYF. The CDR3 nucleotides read TGTGCCAGCAGCCCGCGGGGGGGTGGCAAAAACATTCAGTACTTC.

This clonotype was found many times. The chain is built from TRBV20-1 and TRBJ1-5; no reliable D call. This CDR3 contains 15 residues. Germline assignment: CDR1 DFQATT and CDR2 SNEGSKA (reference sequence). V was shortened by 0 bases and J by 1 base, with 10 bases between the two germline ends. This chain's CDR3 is CSARDVQTSNQPQHF. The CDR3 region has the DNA TGCAGTGCTAGAGACGTACAGACAAGCAATCAGCCCCAGCATTTT.

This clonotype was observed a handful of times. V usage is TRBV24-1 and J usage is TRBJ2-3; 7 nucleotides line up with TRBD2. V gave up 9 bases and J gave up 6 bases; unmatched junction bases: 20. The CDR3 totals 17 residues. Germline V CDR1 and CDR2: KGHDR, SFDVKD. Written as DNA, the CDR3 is TGTGCCACCGGGGGTAGAGCGGCTAGCGGATCAGGGGATACGCAGTATTTT. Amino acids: CATGGRAASGSGDTQYF.

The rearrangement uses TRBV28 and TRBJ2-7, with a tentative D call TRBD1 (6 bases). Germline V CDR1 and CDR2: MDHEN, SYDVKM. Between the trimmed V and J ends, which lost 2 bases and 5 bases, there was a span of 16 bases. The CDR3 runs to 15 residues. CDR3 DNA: TGTGCCAGCAGTTTAAGGCAGGGGTCATGGGACGAGCAGTACTTC. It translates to CASSLRQGSWDEQYF.

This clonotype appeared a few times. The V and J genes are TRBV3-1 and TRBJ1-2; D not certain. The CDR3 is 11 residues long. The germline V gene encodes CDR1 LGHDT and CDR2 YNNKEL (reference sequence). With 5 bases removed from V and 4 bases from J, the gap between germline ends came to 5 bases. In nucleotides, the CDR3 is TGTGCCAGCAGCTCCGTCTATGGCTACACCTTC. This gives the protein CASSSVYGYTF.